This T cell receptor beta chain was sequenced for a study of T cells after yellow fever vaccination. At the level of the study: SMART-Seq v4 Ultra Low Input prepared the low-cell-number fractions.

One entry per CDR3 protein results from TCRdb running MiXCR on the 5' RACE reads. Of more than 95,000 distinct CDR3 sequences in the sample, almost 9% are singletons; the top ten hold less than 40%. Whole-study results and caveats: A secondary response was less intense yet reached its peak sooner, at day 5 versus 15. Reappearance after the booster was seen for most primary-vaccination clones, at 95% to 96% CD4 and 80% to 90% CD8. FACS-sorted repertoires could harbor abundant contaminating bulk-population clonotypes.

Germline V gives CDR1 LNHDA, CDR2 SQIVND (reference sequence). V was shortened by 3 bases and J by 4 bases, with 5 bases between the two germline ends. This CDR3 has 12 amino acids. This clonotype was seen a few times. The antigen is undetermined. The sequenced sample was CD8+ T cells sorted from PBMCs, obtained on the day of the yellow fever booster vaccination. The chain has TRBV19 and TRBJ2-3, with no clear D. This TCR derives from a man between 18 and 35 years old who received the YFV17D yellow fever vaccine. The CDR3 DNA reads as TGTGCCAGTAGTATCGTTCCAGATACGCAGTATTTT. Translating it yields CASSIVPDTQYF.